This T cell receptor beta chain was identified during a study of siplizumab effects on memory and regulatory T cells. Findings and limits, study-wide: Researchers did not confirm the suppressive function of proliferating Tregs from siplizumab cultures.

The data were produced by immunoSEQ multiplex PCR, yet TCRdb's version contains in-frame clones alone and is incomplete. The table includes about 120,000 clones, roughly 92% detected once. With regard to this clone: Its antigen is unknown.

V dropped 1 base and J dropped 7 bases, with 5 bases sitting between them. CDR3 size: 11 residues. Germline CDR1 and CDR2: MDHEN and SYDVKM. The specimen was CD4+ T cells sorted from blood. The chain employs TRBV28 and TRBJ2-7; D remains ambiguous. This receptor was obtained from a human donor in good health. CDR3 nucleotide sequence: TGTGCCAGCAGTTTATCGGGTGAGCAGTACTTC. It encodes CASSLSGEQYF.